The present entry profiles one T cell receptor beta chain with its context. The CDR3 is 15 amino acids. Trimming removed 6 bases from V and 2 bases from J; junction bases left unmatched: 7. Germline-derived CDR1 and CDR2 are MDHEN and SYDVKM. The repertoire was sequenced with immunoSEQ multiplex PCR; TCRdb's copy has only in-frame clones and lacks some. The sample has approximately 280,000 clones, 86% seen once. This sample was taken from a study of blood T cell repertoires in COVID-19. Study as a whole: Acute and convalescent COVID-19 specimens originated in the United States, Italy and Spain.

Participant ages covered about 18 to 89 years across approximately 25 US areas. Participant-given clinical history determined each cohort assignment. Donors in Cohort 3 who had recovered were those with two negative PCRs, healthcare professional clearance, or resolution of their symptoms. The chain carries TRBV28 and TRBJ2-3; 8 nucleotides match TRBD1. The clonotype comes from a woman in her late teens or twenties who had recovered from COVID-19. The sequencing sample was made of PBMCs or T cells enriched from blood (not recorded which). The CDR3: CASRHTGGPTDTQYF. In nucleotides, the CDR3 is TGTGCCAGCAGACACACAGGGGGGCCCACAGATACGCAGTATTTT.